This T cell receptor beta chain is drawn from a study of T cell changes during pregnancy in multiple sclerosis. Sequencing was performed with immunoSEQ multiplex PCR; in TCRdb, only in-frame clones are kept and a portion is missing. The sample yields roughly 52,000 clones, 94% seen once. The sequence derives from a female donor with multiple sclerosis, enrolled in a pregnancy study. This specimen consisted of CD8+ T cells from peripheral blood mononuclear cells, obtained in the third trimester of pregnancy.

CDR3 sequence: CATSKDRGPYGYTF. CDR3 nucleotides: TGTGCCACCAGCAAGGACAGGGGGCCCTATGGCTACACCTTC. The V call is TRBV15, the J call TRBJ1-2; 11 bases fit TRBD1. Trimming took 4 bases from V and 4 from J; bases not matched to a gene: 2. Germline values: CDR1 LNHNV, CDR2 YYDKDF (reference sequence). This CDR3 spans 14 amino acids.